This T cell receptor (beta chain) was sequenced during a study of T cell responses to AZD1222 COVID-19 vaccine. Study-wide context: Recipients boosted at about 4 weeks or about 12 weeks are pooled. Regarding the study as a whole: Spike-specific TCR breadth rose after two AZD1222 doses, and depth rose as well. Dominant CD4 TCR responses targeted spike regions 160-218 and 743-854.

Clones were sequenced by immunoSEQ multiplex PCR, and TCRdb holds only the in-frame ones, with some missing. The table lists 95,000 to 150,000 clones, roughly 90% of them singletons. Per the germline V gene, CDR1 is MNHEY and CDR2 is SVGAGI. This CDR3 has 15 amino acids. Trimming cost V 7 bases and J 0 bases; bases outside gene matches: 6. This clone was found a few times. What it recognizes is unknown. The sequence was collected from an adult in good health. The rearrangement uses TRBV6-5 and TRBJ1-2; 9 bases fit TRBD1. The input for sequencing was peripheral blood, taken on day 0 of AZD1222 vaccination. Here the CDR3 reads CASTKGQGANYGYTF. The CDR3 nucleotides are TGTGCCAGCACCAAGGGACAGGGAGCTAACTATGGCTACACCTTC.